This TCR beta chain was captured in a study of cytomegalovirus exposure and HLA in healthy donors. Germline CDR1 MNHEY, CDR2 SMNVEV (reference sequence). V shed 6 bases and J 8 bases; nucleotides not matched to a gene: 12. The CDR3 runs 15 residues. Vbeta (60) and Jbeta (13) primers were used in the PCR. TCRdb keeps only in-frame clones here, not all; method: immunoSEQ multiplex PCR. The repertoire holds about 170,000 clones, with more than 75% as singletons. The chain recombines TRBV27 with TRBJ1-2; 10 positions match TRBD1. Sequences were obtained from PBMCs. The receptor was derived from a man aged 18 to 30 in good health and CMV-seropositive. Here the CDR3 DNA reads TGTGCCAGCAGGGGGACAGGGGTTTTTCGTAACGGCTACACCTTC. Encoded protein: CASRGTGVFRNGYTF.